The sequence of this T cell receptor beta chain was determined in a study of T cell responses to AZD1222 COVID-19 vaccine (dated by TCRdb to the early 2020s). In the study overall: AZD1222 recipients whose second dose came at about 4 weeks and those whose second dose came at about 12 weeks were combined into one group, since spike-specific TCR depth and breadth did not differ between the two schedules. TCR sequencing covered more than 230 trial participants: around 210 given two doses of AZD1222 and approximately 26 given two doses of MenACWY control vaccine. Trial participants were enrolled by age into 18-55, 56-69 and 70-plus year subgroups, with approximately 150, 30 and 60 TCR-sequenced participants respectively.

Broad study findings and their caveats: Reportedly, almost half of the unique spike-specific TCRs recognized epitopes lying outside the regions that are mutated in the B.1.351 and B.1.1.7 variants. Vaccine-associated CD4 TCRs spanned the whole spike protein, with dominant responses in regions 160-218 and 743-854. Conclusions about previously exposed vaccinees are limited, since just five or six AZD1222 recipients were seropositive for SARS-CoV-2 at baseline. A significant rise in spike-specific TCR breadth and depth was observed after two AZD1222 doses relative to day 0 and relative to MenACWY recipients. No day 14 peak-response samples were available, so repertoires were characterized only after the peak T cell response. The 56-69-year group was small, and its depth increase did not reach significance, likely because of low power. Most participants were white British and females outnumbered males, and the authors suggested that clonal diversity may have been underestimated.

The CDR3 regions of human TCRbeta chains were subjected to immunosequencing. The study's own analysis went as follows. TCRs in the repertoires were compared against a reference library of SARS-CoV-2-specific TCRs that had been generated with the MIRA antigen-specificity platform. Breadth meant the fraction of unique TCRs that were SARS-CoV-2-associated, whereas depth meant the fraction of total T cells that were SARS-CoV-2-associated. Each spike-specific TCR was assigned to its reactive spike region and to a CD4 or CD8 class using the MIRA data. Log10-transformed breadth and depth values were compared by one-way ANOVA with Sidak's multiple comparisons tests. TCRdb obtained this table from immuneACCESS and retained in-frame rearrangements with V and J assigned. These tables miss some clones; where compared with another copy, unresolved V genes account for less than half of the shortfall, and the remainder is unexplained. V, J and clone size were drawn from that table, and D and trimming were deduced from the DNA. In this sample the table shows roughly 100,000 clones, roughly nine tenths of which occur a single time. Jointly, the top ten make up around 3.9% of the sample.

Sample time point, as interpreted from the label and publication: baseline before first vaccination. Vaccinee samples were obtained from the UK trials COV001 and COV002, which included a single-blind randomized controlled phase 2/3 trial of AZD1222 (ChAdOx1 nCoV-19) in healthy adults. For TCRbeta chain sequencing, PBMC samples were collected from trial participants at day 0 and at day 28 after the second dose. CDR1 is given as SGHDT and CDR2 as YYEEEE, both from the germline V gene. The junction carries 16 bases between V and J, which are trimmed by 4 bases and 3 bases respectively. Measured from the cysteine to the phenylalanine, the CDR3 is 16 residues long. CDR3 DNA only is kept here, 48 bases in frame from base 1. On this clone: The clone's antigen remains unknown. Within one base of it there is no much larger clone, and no base qualities were kept. In the same sample, other DNA sequences code for this CDR3.

The TCR comes from an adult in good health. This sequence uses TRBV5-6 and TRBJ2-2; 6 matching bases give a weak D call of TRBD2. Material: peripheral blood, obtained on day 0 of AZD1222 vaccination. The sequence in DNA is TGTGCCAGCAGCCTTGGAACAGGAGGGTACACCGGGGAGCTGTTTTTT. It codes for CASSLGTGGYTGELFF.